The T cell receptor (beta chain) under discussion was sequenced for a study of neurological immune-mediated disorders. General observations from the study: In HTLV-1-associated myelopathy, TCR clonal expansion was greatest, and in multiple sclerosis it was least, below healthy controls. Among expanded clones, no CDR3 amino acid sequences were shared across subjects, a pattern suggesting private repertoires in all groups.

Synthesis of cDNA used 5'RACE (with 10-nucleotide random UMIs). TCRdb re-called the 5' RACE reads through MiXCR, storing one row per CDR3 protein. This sample has about 71,000 distinct CDR3 sequences, with roughly an eighth found just once. This clonotype was picked up many times. Its antigen is not known. Time point of the sample: longitudinal time-point 1 (baseline). The clonotype originates from a female donor with HTLV-1-associated myelopathy (HAM/TSP). Input material: PBMCs.

This CDR3 is CSAKSPGRGHSPLHF. CDR3 coding DNA: TGCAGTGCTAAGTCCCCGGGGAGGGGACATTCACCCCTCCACTTT. The V gene is TRBV20-1, the J gene TRBJ1-6; D possibly corresponds to TRBD1 (5 bases). Trimming took 4 bases from V and 8 from J, leaving 18 bases between them. This CDR3 spans 15 amino acids. Germline CDR1 is DFQATT and CDR2 is SNEGSKA (reference sequence).